This T cell receptor (beta chain) was sequenced in a study of blood T cells in healthy people across ages. Study results and limitations: Estimates of diversity drawn from one million T cells were considered underestimates. Not knowing donor CMV status may have confounded expanded clonotype changes.

As concerns this clonotype: Its antigen is as yet unknown.

With 6 bases removed from V and 7 bases from J, the gap between germline ends came to 15 bases. Per the germline V gene, CDR1 is MNHNY and CDR2 is SVGAGI (reference sequence). This CDR3 is built from 13 residues. Next came a second PCR, run for about 7 to 12 cycles, which used a sample-barcoded 5' primer along with a J-beta primer mix. TCRdb processed the 5' RACE reads anew with MiXCR; each CDR3 protein has one entry. The table includes a few hundred thousand distinct CDR3 sequences, about 25% detected once. Total RNA extraction produced at least 5 micrograms (per sample) for the study. The sequence came from a woman in her 70s in good health. V gene TRBV6-6 combines with J gene TRBJ1-2; maybe TRBD1 (5 bases). Specimen: blood. Here the CDR3 DNA reads TGTGCCAGCAGCCACGACAGTATCGGTGGCTACACCTTC. Translated, it gives CASSHDSIGGYTF.